This T cell receptor beta chain was recorded in a study of lymphopenia after photon versus proton radiotherapy. With respect to this clone: The antigen is undetermined.

Points from the study as a whole: Better survival with proton therapy was suggested as possible, not demonstrated. Under photons, naive T cells and diversity fell while effector/memory populations rose.

The repertoire was sequenced with immunoSEQ multiplex PCR; TCRdb's copy has only in-frame clones and lacks some. Here the sample spans fewer than 70,000 clones, around 87% being singletons. Germline V gives CDR1 SGHAT, CDR2 FQNNGV. V was pared by 5 bases and J by 9 bases, with 7 bases of the junction left unmatched. The CDR3 sequence is 13 residues long. The receptor was derived from a man older than 75 with esophageal cancer. The sample here was peripheral blood, taken from a patient treated with proton-based radiotherapy. This chain joins TRBV11-2 and TRBJ1-1, with TRBD1 matching 9 bases. CDR3: CASSPGQGRQAFF. CDR3 in DNA: TGTGCCAGCAGCCCGGGACAGGGCCGTCAAGCTTTCTTT.